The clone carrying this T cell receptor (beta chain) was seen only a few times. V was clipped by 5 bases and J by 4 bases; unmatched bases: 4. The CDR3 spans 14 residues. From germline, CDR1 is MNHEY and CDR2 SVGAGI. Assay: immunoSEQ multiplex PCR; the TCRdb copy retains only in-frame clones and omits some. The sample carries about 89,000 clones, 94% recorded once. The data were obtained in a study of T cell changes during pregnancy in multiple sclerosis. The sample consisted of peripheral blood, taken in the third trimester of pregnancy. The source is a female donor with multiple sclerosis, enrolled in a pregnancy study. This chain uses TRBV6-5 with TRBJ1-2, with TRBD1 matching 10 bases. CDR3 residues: CASSTGTGAYGYTF. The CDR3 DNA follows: TGTGCCAGCAGTACCGGGACAGGGGCCTATGGCTACACCTTC.